Sequencing of this T cell receptor (beta chain) was carried out in a study of T-cell memory formation after mild COVID-19. General study results and limits: Later expanders leaned CD4+, whereas clones that contracted between day 15 and 85 were balanced CD4/CD8.

To note about this clonotype: Its antigen is unknown.

This CDR3 spans 13 amino acids. V gave up 5 bases and J gave up 6 bases, with 13 bases separating them. The TCR alpha and TCR beta cDNA libraries, bearing sample barcodes and UMIs, were generated by 5'RACE using constant-segment primers. TCRdb independently ran MiXCR on the 5' RACE reads; one entry per CDR3 protein. Of roughly 350,000 distinct CDR3 sequences listed, under 30% are singletons. The specimen was PBMCs or a T cell subset sorted from them (not recorded which). The TCR comes from an adult woman who had mild COVID-19 (a few samples of this study predate the infection). Cell type and time point are not known. V is TRBV12-3 or TRBV12-4 and J is TRBJ1-2; a possible D gene is TRBD1 (6 bases). Here the CDR3 reads CASSPTGSNGYTF. The CDR3 DNA follows: TGTGCCAGCAGTCCAACAGGGTCTAATGGCTACACCTTC.